One and the same sample provided the 21 T cell receptor beta chains below, sequenced in a study of cytomegalovirus exposure and HLA in healthy donors (dated by TCRdb to about 2017). The library was obtained by the immunoSEQ multiplex PCR assay. For the multiplex PCR, a mixture combining 60 forward primers for TCR Vbeta segments and 13 reverse primers for TCR Jbeta segments was used. The source is immuneACCESS, and TCRdb retained only in-frame sequences with V and J called. Part of the clones is not carried over; for the studies checked, unresolved V genes explain less than half of this, and the remainder is unexplained. This sample has some 85,000 clones in its table, and about 78% of those were observed once. Under 7% of the sample goes to the ten largest clones. Sequencing input: PBMCs. The source is a man between 18 and 29 years old in good health and CMV-seropositive.

This sequence joins TRBV12-2 and TRBJ1-2; the table's D gene call, TRBD1, was not cross checked with the DNA. TRBV12-2 is annotated as a pseudogene. CDR3 length equals 13 residues. This CDR3 reads CASRPRTGGGYTF. As DNA, the CDR3 is TGTGCAAGTCGGCCACGGACAGGCGGCGGCTACACCTTC.

The chain links TRBV7-2 to TRBJ1-5, with D possibly TRBD1 on 6 matching bases. This CDR3 contains 17 residues. Germline assignment: CDR1 SGHTA and CDR2 FQGNSA. Trimming cost V 4 bases and J 5 bases, with 21 bases left between them. CDR3 amino acids: CASSSPDRAGVDQPQHF. The CDR3 region has the DNA TGTGCCAGCAGCTCTCCCGACAGAGCAGGGGTCGATCAGCCCCAGCATTTT.

The chain joins TRBV2 to TRBJ1-1, with TRBD1 matching 7 bases. The junction had 6 bases not matched to a gene; V was cut back by 10 bases and J by 4 bases. The CDR3 loop spans 12 amino acids. Looked up from germline, CDR1 is SNHLY and CDR2 is FYNNEI. CDR3 in amino acids: CATRGGTTEAFF. For the CDR3, the DNA is TGTGCCACCAGGGGGGGTACCACTGAAGCTTTCTTT. Drawing the rest from reference TRBV2 and TRBJ1-1, the complete variable domain is EPEVTQTPSHQVTQMGQEVILRCVPISNHLYFYWYRQILGQKVEFLVSFYNNEISEKSEIFDDQFSVERPDGSNFTLKIRSTKLEDSAMYFCATRGGTTEAFFGQGTRLTVV.

This chain uses TRBV7-9 with TRBJ1-1; no reliable D call. Germline values: CDR1 SEHNR, CDR2 FQNEAQ (reference sequence). The CDR3 has 14 residues. V lost 2 bases, J lost 1 base, and 8 bases lay in between. Here the CDR3 DNA reads TGTGCCAGCAGCTTATGGGAGAAGAACACTGAAGCTTTCTTT. Translated: CASSLWEKNTEAFF.

CDR3 sequence reads: CSAVAGANVLTF. The CDR3 coding sequence is TGCAGCGCGGTAGCAGGGGCCAACGTCCTGACTTTC. The rearrangement links TRBV29-1 to TRBJ2-6, with unresolved D. V was trimmed by 7 bases and J by 4 bases, leaving 8 bases between them. The V gene's germline CDR1 is SQVTM and CDR2 ANQGSEA. This CDR3 region has 12 residues.

The V and J genes are TRBV7-9 and TRBJ1-2; 7 bases fit TRBD1. V was pared by 5 bases and J by 6 bases, with 6 bases of the junction left unmatched. Germline V gives CDR1 SEHNR, CDR2 FQNEAQ (reference sequence). CDR3 length equals 13 residues. In DNA, the CDR3 is TGTGCCAGCAGCCAGGGACAGTCCCATGGCTACACCTTC. Translating gives CASSQGQSHGYTF.

J is TRBJ2-3 and V is TRBV10-3; 16 positions match TRBD2. CDR3 length equals 16 residues. Germline V CDR1 and CDR2: ENHRY, SYGVKD. V trimming: 6 bases; J trimming: 3 bases; junction bases outside the gene matches: 3. CDR3 coding DNA: TGTGCCATCAGAGGGACTAGCGGGAGGGTTACAGATACGCAGTATTTT. Translated, it gives CAIRGTSGRVTDTQYF.

The rearrangement links TRBV4-1 to TRBJ2-5, with TRBD2 identical over 8 bases. Germline values: CDR1 MGHRA, CDR2 YSYEKL. J was trimmed by 5 bases and V by 3 bases; bases with no gene match: 8. This CDR3 is 15 amino acids long. The CDR3 nucleotides read TGCGCCAGCAGCCACGGAGCGGGAGATGGTGAGACCCAGTACTTC. This gives the protein CASSHGAGDGETQYF.

The gene calls are TRBV30 and TRBJ2-7; D is possibly TRBD2 (5 bases). This CDR3 has 11 residues. Looked up from germline, CDR1 is GTSNPN and CDR2 is SVGIG (reference sequence). V gave up 5 bases and J gave up 11 bases, with 16 bases separating them. CDR3 in DNA: TGTGCCTGGCCAGCGGAGAGCGGTGAGTACTTC. It is translated as CAWPAESGEYF.

The chain carries TRBV2 and TRBJ2-7; 9 positions agree with TRBD1. The CDR3 is made up of 14 amino acids. Germline CDR1 and CDR2: SNHLY and FYNNEI. V trimming: 1 base; J trimming: 6 bases; junction bases outside the gene matches: 4. In nucleotides, the CDR3 is TGTGCCAGCAGTGAAGGGACAGGGGTGGGCGAGCAGTACTTC. This codes for CASSEGTGVGEQYF.

V is TRBV10-2 and J is TRBJ2-2; TRBD2 aligns across 12 bases. V was pared by 3 bases and J by 0 bases, with 2 bases of the junction left unmatched. This CDR3 region has 17 residues. Looked up from germline, CDR1 is WSHSY and CDR2 is SAAADI. CDR3 residues: CASSEASGRANTGELFF. CDR3 sequence (DNA): TGCGCCAGCAGTGAAGCTAGCGGGAGGGCGAACACCGGGGAGCTGTTTTTT.

The chain recombines TRBV5-4 with TRBJ2-7, with TRBD1 matching 7 bases. The V segment lost 3 bases and the J segment 2 bases; nucleotides outside the gene matches: 5. Germline V gives CDR1 SGHNT, CDR2 YYREEE (reference sequence). This CDR3 is built from 14 residues. In nucleotides, the CDR3 is TGTGCCAGCAGCTCCGGGACAGCCGCCTACGAGCAGTACTTC. This translates into CASSSGTAAYEQYF.

In its sample, this clone was seen once. The CDR3 end shows no conserved phenylalanine or tryptophan, and so a read error is likely. The DNA is left out, because the CDR3 cannot be placed on it with certainty; the CDR3 is given as TCRdb lists it. This chain joins TRBV20-1 and TRBJ1-1. CDR1 DFQATT and CDR2 SNEGSKA come from the germline V gene (reference sequence). Ends included, the CDR3 has 11 residues. The CDR3 protein is CSARRSFWLSI.

The chain is built from TRBV14 and TRBJ2-1, with TRBD2 matching 12 bases. The CDR3 runs to 15 residues. V dropped 4 bases and J dropped 9; count of bases not matched to a gene: 7. The germline gives CDR1 SGHDN, CDR2 FVKESK. DNA for the CDR3: TGTGCCAGCAGCCGCGGACTAGCGGGACAAGGTGAGCAGTTCTTC. Encoded protein: CASSRGLAGQGEQFF.

The chain employs TRBV7-9 and TRBJ1-1; D not resolved. Trimming took off 2 bases at V and 3 bases at J, with 7 bases between the two ends. This CDR3 region has 13 residues. CDR1 SEHNR and CDR2 FQNEAQ come from the germline V gene (reference sequence). The CDR3 loop reads CASSLTEYTEAFF. The CDR3 DNA sequence: TGTGCCAGCAGCTTAACGGAGTACACTGAAGCTTTCTTT.

J is TRBJ2-7 and V is TRBV6-1; 7 positions match TRBD1. The CDR3 contains 14 residues. Trimming removed 6 bases from V and 1 base from J; junction bases left unmatched: 6. Germline V gives CDR1 MNHNS, CDR2 SASEGT. CDR3 residues: CASSDQTGSYEQYF. CDR3 nucleotide sequence: TGTGCCAGCAGCGACCAGACAGGGTCCTACGAGCAGTACTTC.

The chain uses TRBV5-6 and TRBJ2-5, with D perhaps matching TRBD2 (5 bases). Trimming stripped 7 bases from V and 1 base from J, with 17 bases between. CDR3 length: 15 residues. Germline V gene sequence: CDR1 SGHDT, CDR2 YYEEEE. CDR3 sequence reads: CASQRASLAQETQYF. CDR3 bases: TGTGCCAGCCAAAGGGCGAGCCTAGCCCAAGAGACCCAGTACTTC. The full variable domain, in which reference TRBV5-6 and TRBJ2-5 provide the parts outside the CDR3, is DAGVTQSPTHLIKTRGQQVTLRCSPKSGHDTVSWYQQALGQGPQFIFQYYEEEERQRGNFPDRFSGHQFPNYSSELNVNALLLGDSALYLCASQRASLAQETQYFGPGTRLLVL.

The V call is TRBV28, the J call TRBJ2-5; possible D gene TRBD2, 5 bases. The CDR3 has 12 residues. V lost 7 bases to trimming and J lost 5 bases, with 11 bases between them. CDR1 is MDHEN, CDR2 SYDVKM, per germline. The CDR3 loop reads CASTPRGETQYF. Written as DNA, the CDR3 is TGTGCCAGCACCCCCAGAGGGGAGACCCAGTACTTC.

The chain is built from TRBV28 and TRBJ2-1; 8 bases are shared with TRBD1. With V trimmed by 6 bases and J by 6 bases, 4 bases remained unmatched. The CDR3 totals 13 residues. CDR1 is MDHEN and CDR2 is SYDVKM in the germline V gene. Here the CDR3 DNA reads TGTGCCAGCAGCCCAGGGGGCGGCAATGAGCAGTTCTTC. The encoded protein is CASSPGGGNEQFF. The whole variable domain, remainder taken from reference TRBV28 and TRBJ2-1, is DVKVTQSSRYLVKRTGEKVFLECVQDMDHENMFWYRQDPGLGLRLIYFSYDVKMKEKGDIPEGYSVSREKKERFSLILESASTNQTSMYLCASSPGGGNEQFFGPGTRLTVL.

This chain connects TRBV15 to TRBJ2-3, with D perhaps TRBD1 (5 bases). CDR3 size: 13 residues. V dropped 1 base and J dropped 12 bases, with 14 bases sitting between them. Germline V gene data show CDR1 as LNHNV and CDR2 as YYDKDF (reference sequence). CDR3 sequence reads: CATSRASGAPQYF. In nucleotides, the CDR3 is TGTGCCACCAGCAGAGCAAGTGGGGCACCCCAGTATTTT.

The rearrangement links TRBV21-1 to TRBJ1-1; no DNA check was done on the table's D call, TRBD1. TRBV21-1 is a pseudogene locus. This CDR3 is built from 13 residues. DNA for the CDR3: TGTGCCAGCAGCTGCAGGGGTGGCACTGAAGCTTTCTTT. Residues: CASSCRGGTEAFF.